This T cell receptor (beta chain) came from a study of OX40 agonist ivuxolimab in advanced cancers. Study conclusions and caveats: CD8+ T cells averaged more expanded clones than CD4+. Blood T cells, both CD4+ and CD8+, expanded clonally by week 6 at 0.1 to 3.0 mg/kg.

Using immunoSEQ multiplex PCR, the repertoire was profiled, and TCRdb retains in-frame clones only, with some absent. The sample includes tens of thousands of clones, roughly three quarters of them seen just once. With baseline, cycle 4 day 1, and cycle 7 day 1 as timepoints, blood was sampled. For this clone: Its antigen is currently unknown.

This CDR3 region has 13 residues. J lost 5 bases, V lost 3 bases, and 1 base had no gene match. Germline V gene lookup returns CDR1 MNHEY and CDR2 SMNVEV (reference sequence). The chain joins TRBV27 to TRBJ2-1; 7 nucleotides match TRBD2. This sequence originates from an adult with an advanced solid tumor such as melanoma, head and neck, liver or kidney cancer. The sample in question was CD4+ or CD8+ T cells sorted from blood, obtained in a trial of the OX40 agonist ivuxolimab. CDR3 DNA sequence: TGTGCCAGCAGTTTCCTAGCGGACAATGAGCAGTTCTTC. As protein: CASSFLADNEQFF.